Shown below are 3 T cell receptor beta chains from a single sample sequenced in a study of blood T cell repertoires in COVID-19 (TCRdb year 2020). The protocol used for the library was the immunoSEQ multiplex PCR assay. TCRdb obtained this table from immuneACCESS and retained in-frame rearrangements with V and J assigned. These tables miss some clones; where compared with another copy, unresolved V genes account for less than half of the shortfall, and the remainder is unexplained. Within this sample are 150,000 to 200,000 clones, with approximately 88% of them counted one time only. In total, the top ten clones hold around 4% of the sample. Specimen: peripheral blood. The source of these receptors is a young woman with acute or convalescent COVID-19.

This clone came up once. This rearrangement joins TRBV7-9 to TRBJ1-3, with D uncertain. Per the germline V gene, CDR1 is SEHNR and CDR2 is FQNEAQ (reference sequence). The CDR3 covers 12 residues. V was cut by 4 bases and J by 8 bases, with 9 bases left in between. For the CDR3, the DNA is TGTGCCAGCAGCTCTGATCGGGACACCATATATTTT. It encodes CASSSDRDTIYF.

V is TRBV6-2 or TRBV6-3 and J is TRBJ2-7; 10 bases align to TRBD2. This CDR3 comprises 13 residues. Unmatched junction bases numbered 8, after V lost 2 bases and J lost 13 bases. The germline gives CDR1 MNHEY, CDR2 SVGEGT. The chain's CDR3 is CASSYAGLAVSYF. The CDR3 nucleotides are TGTGCCAGCAGTTACGCCGGACTAGCGGTTAGTTACTTC.

The chain has TRBV2 and TRBJ2-7, with D possibly matching TRBD2 (5 bases). The CDR3 sequence is 13 residues long. With 4 bases removed from V and 1 base from J, the gap between germline ends came to 8 bases. Germline CDR1 reads SNHLY; CDR2 reads FYNNEI. Here the CDR3 DNA reads TGTGCCAGCAGTGTTTGGGAGTCCTACGAGCAGTACTTC. Translation gives CASSVWESYEQYF.